This record concerns one T cell receptor beta chain sequence. Only in-frame clones appear in the TCRdb table, and some are missing; sequencing was by immunoSEQ multiplex PCR. The sample lists more than 2,000 clones, approximately 30% occurring once. The data derive from a study of graft-versus-host responses after intestinal transplantation. General study findings and limits: After transplant, early declines in HvG clones were associated with peak levels of circulating GvH clones.

CDR3 length equals 13 residues. With 4 bases clipped from V and 6 bases from J, the junction kept 1 base outside the gene matches. Per the germline V gene, CDR1 is SEHNR and CDR2 is FQNEAQ (reference sequence). The specimen comprised alloreactive CD4+ T cells from a mixed lymphocyte reaction culture, sampled before transplantation. This sample's subset: CFSE-low proliferating T cells sorted from approximately 6-day pre-transplant mixed lymphocyte reaction (GvH or HvG direction). This chain uses TRBV7-9 with TRBJ2-2; TRBD2 aligns across 8 bases. The receptor was isolated from a human patient who was an organ donor for intestinal transplantation. The CDR3 region is CASSSREAGELFF. Written as DNA, the CDR3 is TGTGCCAGCAGCTCGCGGGAGGCCGGGGAGCTGTTTTTT.